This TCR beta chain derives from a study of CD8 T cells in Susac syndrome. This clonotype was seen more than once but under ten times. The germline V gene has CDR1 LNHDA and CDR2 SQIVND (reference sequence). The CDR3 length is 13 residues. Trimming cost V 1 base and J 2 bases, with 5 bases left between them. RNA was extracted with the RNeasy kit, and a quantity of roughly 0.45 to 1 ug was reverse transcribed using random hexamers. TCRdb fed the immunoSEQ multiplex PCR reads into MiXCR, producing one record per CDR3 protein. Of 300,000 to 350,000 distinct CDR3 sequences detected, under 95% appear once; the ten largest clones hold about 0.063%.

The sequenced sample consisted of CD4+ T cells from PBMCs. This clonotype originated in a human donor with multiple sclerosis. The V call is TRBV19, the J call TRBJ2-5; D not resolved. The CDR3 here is CASSIGIQETQYF. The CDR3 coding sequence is TGTGCCAGTAGTATAGGGATACAAGAGACCCAGTACTTC. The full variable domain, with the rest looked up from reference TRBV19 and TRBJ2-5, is DGGITQSPKYLFRKEGQNVTLSCEQNLNHDAMYWYRQDPGQGLRLIYYSQIVNDFQKGDIAEGYSVSREKKESFPLTVTSAQKNPTAFYLCASSIGIQETQYFGPGTRLLVL.